This T cell receptor (beta chain) was identified in a study of human CD8 memory T cell subsets. Study results and limitations: In the comparison of repertoires, stem-like memory and precursor exhausted T cells overlapped only minimally.

TCR beta was sequenced from UMI-tagged 5' RACE libraries. From the 5' RACE reads, TCRdb lists one entry per CDR3 protein and no DNA. The sample has about 10,000 distinct CDR3 sequences. A word on this clonotype: Its cognate antigen is unknown.

There are 12 residues in the CDR3. The germline V gene encodes CDR1 LNHDA and CDR2 SQIVND (reference sequence). This TCR was recovered from a human donor in good health. The chain is built from TRBV19 and TRBJ1-4. Material for sequencing was CD8+ stem-like memory T cells (TSCM and TCM) sorted from PBMCs. Noted subset: stem-like memory CD8 T cells (TSTEM), CCR7+ PD-1- TIGIT-. Here the CDR3 reads CASSKPEEKLFF.